This TCR beta chain was documented in a study of PD-1 blockade in classical Hodgkin lymphoma. The wider study: Patients had nivolumab dosed at 3 mg/kg, delivered intravenously every 2 weeks. Study-level points and caveats: Patients starting nivolumab less than 1 year after ASCT had lower diversity and were excluded from later analyses. Partial responders and progressors had significantly lower baseline TCR diversity.

Each patient experienced a relapse that followed autologous stem cell transplantation, and brentuximab vedotin exposure varied. The CDR3 is 16 amino acids. Germline CDR1 is SGHRS and CDR2 is YFSETQ. V dropped 0 bases and J dropped 8; count of bases not matched to a gene: 8. Profiled with immunoSEQ multiplex PCR; TCRdb holds only in-frame clones, not every one. This table holds about 110,000 clones, roughly nine tenths found once. In the case of this clone: Its specificity is unknown.

The origin of this receptor is a human donor with classical Hodgkin lymphoma. This chain uses TRBV5-1 with TRBJ1-6, with TRBD1 matching 7 bases. The sample here was peripheral blood mononuclear cells (PBMCs), taken before the second cycle of nivolumab. The CDR3 region has the DNA TGCGCCAGCAGCTTGGATTTCGGAGGGGGCGATTCACCCCTCCACTTT. Protein sequence: CASSLDFGGGDSPLHF.